This T cell receptor beta chain was sequenced for a study of low-dose radiotherapy and immunotherapy resistance in tumors. Time point in this sample: after trial treatment. Treatment reported: LDRT plus nivolumab, ipilimumab, low-dose cyclophosphamide and aspirin (RACIN trial). Primers used for first-strand cDNA, a TRAV- and TRBV-specific set, covered both alpha and beta chains. Using a constant-region primer together with a V-primer adapter, TCRs were subjected to 15 to 25 PCR cycles of amplification. Through in vitro transcription, the mRNA that had been isolated was amplified. Via MiXCR, TCRdb re-called the reads, giving one row per CDR3 protein. The sample holds about 100,000 distinct CDR3 sequences; roughly 20% are singletons and the top ten take approximately 4%. This clonotype was found many times. This material consisted of PBMCs, taken after low-dose radiotherapy plus immunotherapy. This TCR came from a male donor with prostate cancer.

The CDR3: CASSNQGNEKLFF. DNA for the CDR3: TGCGCCAGCAGCAACCAGGGGAATGAAAAACTGTTTTTT. The genes are TRBV4-1 and TRBJ1-4; tentatively, D is TRBD1 (6 bases). Germline assignment: CDR1 MGHRA and CDR2 YSYEKL. The V gene lost 5 bases and the J gene lost 5 bases, with 9 bases spanning the gap. This CDR3 has 13 residues.